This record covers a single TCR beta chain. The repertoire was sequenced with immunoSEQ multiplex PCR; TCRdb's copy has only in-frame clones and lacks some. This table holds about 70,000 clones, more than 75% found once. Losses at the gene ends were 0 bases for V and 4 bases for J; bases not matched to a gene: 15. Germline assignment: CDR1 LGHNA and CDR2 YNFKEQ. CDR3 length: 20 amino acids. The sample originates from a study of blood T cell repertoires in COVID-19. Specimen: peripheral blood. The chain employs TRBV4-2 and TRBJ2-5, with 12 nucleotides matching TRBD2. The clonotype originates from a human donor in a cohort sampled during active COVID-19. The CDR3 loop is CASSQEASSGRAWAGETQYF. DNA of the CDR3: TGTGCCAGCAGCCAAGAGGCCTCTAGCGGGAGGGCCTGGGCGGGAGAGACCCAGTACTTC.